The TCR beta chain under discussion was sequenced for a study of T cell changes during pregnancy in multiple sclerosis. Germline CDR1 GTSNPN, CDR2 SVGIG (reference sequence). J gave up 5 bases and V 1 base, and 4 bases lay outside the gene matches. The CDR3 contains 14 residues. The data were produced by immunoSEQ multiplex PCR, yet TCRdb's version contains in-frame clones alone and is incomplete. Of 65,000 to 70,000 clones detected, more than 85% appear once; the ten largest clones hold 2.3%. This receptor was taken from a female donor with multiple sclerosis, enrolled in a pregnancy study. The material was peripheral blood, obtained in the first trimester of pregnancy. The chain uses TRBV30 and TRBJ1-1; 10 bases agree with TRBD1. The DNA for the CDR3 is TGTGCCTGGAGTGACGGGACAGGGGAAACTGAAGCTTTCTTT. It specifies CAWSDGTGETEAFF.